Below, one TCR beta chain is given with its context. The sample holds a few counts of this clonotype. It lacks a known antigen. The input lacks base qualities; no much larger clone sits a single base away. The data were taken from a study of T-cell reconstitution after alpha-beta-depleted transplantation in children (dated by TCRdb to 2016 to 2017). For the wider study: The study quantitatively tracked T-cell immune reconstitution after TCRalphabeta/CD19-depleted allogeneic hematopoietic cell transplantation in children using TCR repertoire profiling.

Library prep was done by PCR. The sequencing machine was an Illumina HiSeq 2500. TCR library preparation used molecular barcoding, with unique molecular identifiers applied to normalize quantification of the TCRbeta repertoire. The public reads were reprocessed in TCRdb via fastp at Q25 and MiXCR, keeping in-frame beta chains. Every entry covers one CDR3 protein and lists the most common genes and DNA from its rows. In all, the sample holds 450,000 to 550,000 distinct CDR3 sequences, and 10% to 12% of those were seen once. Clones ranked in the top ten supply around 15% of the sample. The full study reports these points: In some patients, the high TCRbeta diversity seen at day 60 was put down to recipient T cells and intrathymic progenitors that had survived conditioning. About two months after transplant, the apparently early recovery of alphabetaT-cell counts reportedly depended on just several hundred clones that had expanded rapidly and came from non-depleted graft cells. The frequencies of hyperexpanded clones fell over the following months, and after one year, T-cell counts and TCRbeta diversity were mostly attributed to newly produced T cells.

CDR1 and CDR2 (MDHEN, SYDVKM) derive from the germline V gene. The CDR3, cysteine through phenylalanine, is 11 amino acids long. Only the CDR3 DNA stays, 33 bases, in frame from base 1. V is cut by 4 bases and J by 9 bases, and the space between the germline ends is 7 bases. The treatment or condition label corresponds to: allogeneic hematopoietic cell transplantation with graft depleted of TCRalphabeta T cells and CD19 B cells. Transplant recipients were children who received TCRalphabeta/CD19-depleted allogeneic hematopoietic cell grafts. This TCR was sampled from a female patient aged 2-9 years who had a stem cell transplant for aplastic anemia, so the T cells may come from the graft donor. The V gene is TRBV28 and the J gene is TRBJ2-1, with the D gene call left open. Specimen: PBMCs, mostly from graft donor cells, collected 180 days after TCRalphabeta/CD19-depleted stem cell transplant. The nucleotide sequence reads TGTGCCAGCAGTTCCTTGGTTGAGCAGTTCTTC. The resulting protein is CASSSLVEQFF. The CDR3, completed at both ends by the reference TRBV28 and TRBJ2-1 genes, gives the full variable domain DVKVTQSSRYLVKRTGEKVFLECVQDMDHENMFWYRQDPGLGLRLIYFSYDVKMKEKGDIPEGYSVSREKKERFSLILESASTNQTSMYLCASSSLVEQFFGPGTRLTVL.